These 20 T cell receptor beta chains originate from one sample sequenced in a study of blood T cell repertoires in COVID-19. Profiled with immunoSEQ multiplex PCR; TCRdb holds only in-frame clones, not every one. This sample yields roughly 180,000 clones, of which roughly 82% are seen a single time; about 11% belongs to the top ten. Sequenced input: PBMCs or T cells enriched from blood (not recorded which). The receptors were gathered from a man in his forties who had recovered from COVID-19.

The V gene is TRBV6-5, the J gene TRBJ1-1, with TRBD1 identical over 11 bases. Germline CDR1 MNHEY, CDR2 SVGAGI. CDR3 size: 15 residues. After removal of 6 bases from V and 2 bases from J, the junction contained 5 bases not matched to a gene. CDR3 bases: TGTGCCAGCAGGGTGGACAGGGGGCGCAACACTGAAGCTTTCTTT. It specifies CASRVDRGRNTEAFF.

J is TRBJ2-5 and V is TRBV13; 7 bases line up with TRBD1. There are 14 residues in the CDR3. CDR1 and CDR2 (germline): PRHDT, FYEKMQ (reference sequence). J gave up 3 bases and V 5 bases, and 6 bases lay outside the gene matches. The CDR3 loop reads CASSPGTAEETQYF. CDR3 coding DNA: TGTGCCAGCAGCCCCGGGACAGCCGAAGAGACCCAGTACTTC.

The rearrangement links TRBV28 to TRBJ2-4; D remains ambiguous. V was shortened by 5 bases and J by 3 bases, with 11 bases between the two germline ends. Germline values: CDR1 MDHEN, CDR2 SYDVKM. This CDR3 comprises 14 residues. The CDR3 loop is CASSRSVFKNIQYF. The CDR3 region has the DNA TGTGCCAGCAGTCGCAGCGTATTCAAAAACATTCAGTACTTC.

The J gene is TRBJ1-2, the V gene TRBV5-4; D gene uncertain. Germline lookup yields CDR1 SGHNT and CDR2 YYREEE (reference sequence). Trimming stripped 1 base from V and 0 bases from J, with 7 bases between. CDR3 length equals 14 residues. CDR3 DNA sequence: TGTGCCAGCAGCTTGAGGCGGGCTAACTATGGCTACACCTTC. Residues: CASSLRRANYGYTF.

The rearrangement joins TRBV12-3 or TRBV12-4 to TRBJ2-5, with D tentatively TRBD2 (5 bases). The CDR3 sequence is 11 residues long. V lost 2 bases and J 13 bases, leaving 11 bases between the germline ends. This CDR3 reads CASSLLGVRYF. In nucleotides, the CDR3 is TGTGCCAGCAGTTTACTCGGGGTTCGGTACTTC.

With regard to this clone: This sample includes further DNA sequences coding for the same CDR3. CDR3 coding DNA: TGCGCCAGCAGCACCGTACCCGCAGGGTCTGATCGGAACACTGAAGCTTTCTTT. Translated, it gives CASSTVPAGSDRNTEAFF. The chain joins TRBV5-1 to TRBJ1-1; TRBD1 might be the D (5 bases). This CDR3 spans 18 amino acids. Deletions cut 4 bases from V and 1 base from J, with 23 bases between. Germline V gives CDR1 SGHRS, CDR2 YFSETQ.

Notes on this clone: This same CDR3 is encoded by further DNA sequences in the sample. V is TRBV30 and J is TRBJ1-1; 7 positions agree with TRBD1. Germline V CDR1 and CDR2: GTSNPN, SVGIG (reference sequence). J was trimmed by 0 bases and V by 3 bases; bases with no gene match: 1. The CDR3 is 13 amino acids. CDR3: CAWSRGMNTEAFF. Here the CDR3 DNA reads TGTGCCTGGAGCAGGGGGATGAACACTGAAGCTTTCTTT. Combining the CDR3 with reference TRBV30 and TRBJ1-1 gives the whole variable domain SQTIHQWPATLVQPVGSPLSLECTVEGTSNPNLYWYRQAAGRGLQLLFYSVGIGQISSEVPQNLSASRPQDRQFILSSKKLLLSDSGFYLCAWSRGMNTEAFFGQGTRLTVV.

CDR3 in DNA: TGCGCCAGCAGCCAAGACTACAGGGTCACTGAAGCTTTCTTT. Its protein product is CASSQDYRVTEAFF. The J gene is TRBJ1-1, the V gene TRBV4-3; D possibly corresponds to TRBD1 (6 bases). The CDR3 loop spans 14 amino acids. CDR1 is LGHNA and CDR2 is YSLEER in the germline V gene. Deletions cut 0 bases from V and 4 bases from J, with 9 bases between.

This clone appeared once. The rearrangement links TRBV30 to TRBJ1-1; 10 nucleotides line up with TRBD1. Germline values: CDR1 GTSNPN, CDR2 SVGIG (reference sequence). Trimming cost V 5 bases and J 3 bases; bases outside gene matches: 0. The CDR3 loop spans 12 amino acids. The chain's CDR3 is CAWGTGDTEAFF. The DNA of the CDR3 is TGTGCCTGGGGGACAGGGGACACTGAAGCTTTCTTT.

The chain has TRBV6-1 and TRBJ1-1; a possible D gene is TRBD1 (6 bases). CDR1 and CDR2 from the germline V gene are MNHNS and SASEGT. The CDR3 totals 14 residues. V was cut by 3 bases and J by 0 bases, with 8 bases left in between. The chain's CDR3 is CASSDGQMNTEAFF. The CDR3 coding sequence is TGTGCCAGCAGTGACGGACAGATGAACACTGAAGCTTTCTTT.

In its sample, this clone was seen a few times. V and J are TRBV27 and TRBJ2-2; D uncertain. Trimming shortened V by 6 bases and J by 6 bases, and 11 bases separated the two germline ends. The CDR3 runs 13 residues. The germline V gene encodes CDR1 MNHEY and CDR2 SMNVEV (reference sequence). The CDR3 region is CASRGFLPGELFF. The DNA of the CDR3 is TGTGCCAGCAGGGGCTTCCTACCCGGGGAGCTGTTTTTT.

The rearrangement joins TRBV27 to TRBJ2-2, with 9 bases that match TRBD2. Germline V gene sequence: CDR1 MNHEY, CDR2 SMNVEV (reference sequence). After removal of 2 bases from V and 1 base from J, the junction contained 5 bases not matched to a gene. The CDR3 is 17 amino acids. The CDR3, as DNA: TGTGCCAGCAGTTTAGTTAGCGGGAGAAGGAACACCGGGGAGCTGTTTTTT. Its translation: CASSLVSGRRNTGELFF.

This clone has a single count. The chain is built from TRBV18 and TRBJ1-5; D ambiguous. The germline gives CDR1 KGHSH, CDR2 LQKENI. The CDR3 is made up of 13 amino acids. Trimming removed 3 bases at V and 7 bases at J, with 10 bases between. The CDR3 spells CASSPTPYQPQHF. For the CDR3, the DNA is TGTGCCAGCTCACCCACTCCCTACCAGCCCCAGCATTTT. The full variable domain, rest sourced from reference TRBV18 and TRBJ1-5, is NAGVMQNPRHLVRRRGQEARLRCSPMKGHSHVYWYRQLPEEGLKFMVYLQKENIIDESGMPKERFSAEFPKEGPSILRIQQVVRGDSAAYFCASSPTPYQPQHFGDGTRLSIL.

V and J are TRBV4-1 and TRBJ2-3; 8 positions match TRBD2. Germline V gives CDR1 MGHRA, CDR2 YSYEKL. CDR3 length equals 14 residues. The V segment lost 4 bases and the J segment 2 bases; nucleotides outside the gene matches: 2. The CDR3 DNA follows: TGCGCCAGCAGCCCGGGACTAGACACAGATACGCAGTATTTT. The encoded protein is CASSPGLDTDTQYF.

This sequence joins TRBV18 and TRBJ2-3, with 9 positions matching TRBD1. The ends lost 5 bases at V and 0 bases at J; junction bases unmatched: 12. The germline gives CDR1 KGHSH, CDR2 LQKENI. CDR3 size: 18 residues. The CDR3 spells CASSADRGYARSTDTQYF. The CDR3 nucleotides are TGTGCCAGCTCAGCGGACAGGGGCTACGCGAGAAGCACAGATACGCAGTATTTT.

This clone showed up just once. V and J are TRBV28 and TRBJ1-2, with 9 positions matching TRBD1. The V gene's germline CDR1 is MDHEN and CDR2 SYDVKM. This CDR3 has 15 amino acids. The J segment lost 8 bases and the V segment lost 5 bases, leaving 12 bases of the junction unmatched. For the CDR3, the DNA is TGTGCCAGCAGTCCGAGCTCGGGACAGGGTGAAGGCTACACCTTC. This translates into CASSPSSGQGEGYTF.

V is TRBV6-1 and J is TRBJ1-5, with no clear D. Trimming took off 1 base at V and 11 bases at J, with 6 bases between the two ends. Germline CDR1 and CDR2: MNHNS and SASEGT. The CDR3 runs to 11 residues. The DNA for the CDR3 is TGTGCCAGCAGTGAAGACATATCCCAGCATTTT. This translates into CASSEDISQHF.

The chain couples TRBV27 to TRBJ1-2, with a tentative D call TRBD1 (5 bases). Trimming removed 2 bases at V and 11 bases at J, with 24 bases between. The CDR3 contains 16 residues. CDR1 and CDR2 from the germline V gene are MNHEY and SMNVEV (reference sequence). DNA of the CDR3: TGTGCCAGCAGTTTAGGTCCGGGGGTCGGTACTATCAGGTACACCTTC. Amino acid sequence: CASSLGPGVGTIRYTF.

The chain links TRBV19 to TRBJ2-2; D may be TRBD2 (5 bases). V lost 3 bases and J 4 bases, leaving 9 bases between the germline ends. Germline V gene sequence: CDR1 LNHDA, CDR2 SQIVND (reference sequence). The CDR3 extends over 14 amino acids. CDR3 nucleotides: TGTGCCAGTAGTATGTTAGGGAGCACCGGGGAGCTGTTTTTT. This codes for CASSMLGSTGELFF. Complete variable domain (other parts from reference TRBV19 and TRBJ2-2): DGGITQSPKYLFRKEGQNVTLSCEQNLNHDAMYWYRQDPGQGLRLIYYSQIVNDFQKGDIAEGYSVSREKKESFPLTVTSAQKNPTAFYLCASSMLGSTGELFFGEGSRLTVL.

The rearrangement links TRBV3-1 (or the pseudogene TRBV3-2) to TRBJ1-1; perhaps TRBD1 as D (6 bases). The CDR3 totals 13 residues. V was shortened by 2 bases and J by 10 bases, with 14 bases between the two germline ends. CDR1 and CDR2 (germline): LGHDT, YNNKEL (reference sequence). The CDR3 protein is CASSQTGNTRAFF. The CDR3 DNA sequence: TGTGCCAGCAGCCAAACAGGGAACACCCGAGCTTTCTTT.